Listed here are 16 T cell receptor beta chains from one sample, sequenced in a study of metastatic and nonmetastatic thyroid tumors. Not a single patient had been given any form of treatment at any point before undergoing thyroid surgery. Through MiXCR, TCRdb re-clonotyped the PCR reads. The sample lists about 13,000 clones, 23% occurring once. The sample taken for sequencing was blood. All receptors come from a female donor with papillary thyroid cancer or a benign thyroid nodule (not recorded which). Some clones in this sample may be carry-over from other donors' samples.

The chain employs TRBV12-3 or TRBV12-4 and TRBJ2-7; 8 positions match TRBD1. Trimming removed 0 bases from V and 3 bases from J; junction bases left unmatched: 1. The CDR3 loop spans 14 amino acids. CDR3 sequence reads: CASSLADRDYEQYF. CDR3 in DNA: TGTGCCAGCAGTTTAGCGGACAGGGACTACGAGCAGTACTTC.

This clone came up a few times. V and J are TRBV6-1 and TRBJ2-7; 11 bases map to TRBD2. Per germline, CDR1 MNHNS and CDR2 SASEGT. The CDR3 has 14 residues. After removal of 6 bases from V and 7 bases from J, the junction contained 8 bases not matched to a gene. CDR3 loop: CASSALAGGWEQYF. CDR3 in DNA: TGTGCCAGCAGCGCTCTAGCGGGAGGTTGGGAGCAGTACTTC.

This chain connects TRBV5-1 to TRBJ2-1, with 11 bases matching TRBD1. The CDR3 contains 16 residues. J gave up 9 bases and V 0 bases, and 8 bases lay outside the gene matches. CDR1 is SGHRS, CDR2 YFSETQ, per germline. The CDR3 DNA sequence: TGCGCCAGCAGCTTGGAGGACAGGGGGCTCTTTCGTGAGCAGTTCTTC. It encodes CASSLEDRGLFREQFF.

In the case of this clone: Relative to the germline gene, one junction end is altered; a read error may explain this. V gene TRBV6-2 or TRBV6-3 combines with J gene TRBJ2-1; TRBD2 matches at 12 bases. Per the germline V gene, CDR1 is MNHEY and CDR2 is SVGEGT. CDR3 length: 20 amino acids. The CDR3 DNA reads TGTGCCAGCAGAAACCATCCGTGGGGGGCTCGGACTAGCGGGGCCAATGATCAGTTCTTC. It encodes CASRNHPWGARTSGANDQFF.

This clone rates as medium-sized (0.01 to 0.1%). The CDR3 bases are TGTGCCAGCAGTTTGAGCCCGGATTGGAAGCCGTACGAGCAGTACTTC. Translation gives CASSLSPDWKPYEQYF. The gene calls are TRBV28 and TRBJ2-7; no clear D. This CDR3 is 16 amino acids long. Trimming cost V 3 bases and J 4 bases, with 19 bases left between them. The germline V gene has CDR1 MDHEN and CDR2 SYDVKM.

This clone was seen at least ten times. The chain recombines TRBV20-1 with TRBJ2-7, with D unresolved. The germline V gene encodes CDR1 DFQATT and CDR2 SNEGSKA (reference sequence). This CDR3 region has 11 residues. V was shortened by 5 bases and J by 3 bases, with 8 bases between the two germline ends. The CDR3 loop is CSASTVYEQYF. CDR3 bases: TGCAGTGCTTCGACGGTCTACGAGCAGTACTTC.

In this sample, this clone turned up many times. The rearrangement links TRBV7-9 to TRBJ1-2; TRBD1 might be the D (6 bases). The CDR3 length is 13 residues. Germline assignment: CDR1 SEHNR and CDR2 FQNEAQ (reference sequence). The germline V and J ends were trimmed by 1 base and 4 bases, with 7 bases remaining between them. CDR3 DNA sequence: TGTGCCAGCAGCTTAGGGGGGGCCTATGGCTACACCTTC. This gives the protein CASSLGGAYGYTF.

This clone has at least ten counts. The chain joins TRBV9 to TRBJ1-1; 7 bases are shared with TRBD1. The CDR3 runs to 15 residues. J was trimmed by 1 base and V by 3 bases; bases with no gene match: 6. Germline values: CDR1 SGDLS, CDR2 YYNGEE. CDR3 DNA sequence: TGTGCCAGCAGCGCCGCCGGGACAGCGAACACTGAAGCTTTCTTT. Translation: CASSAAGTANTEAFF.

By sample share, this clone is medium-sized. This chain links TRBV25-1 with TRBJ1-1; D gene unclear. The V and J ends lost 1 base and 7 bases respectively, with 7 bases between them. CDR1 and CDR2 (germline): MGHDK, SYGVNS. This CDR3 spans 12 amino acids. CDR3 bases: TGTGCCAGCAGTGAATTGGGGAATGAAGCTTTCTTT. This codes for CASSELGNEAFF.

The genes are TRBV6-2 or TRBV6-3 and TRBJ1-2; 8 nucleotides agree with TRBD1. V was pared by 0 bases and J by 3 bases, with 3 bases of the junction left unmatched. The CDR3 covers 15 residues. Germline CDR1 reads MNHEY; CDR2 reads SVGEGT. CDR3 protein: CASSYSWTGHYGYTF. The CDR3 DNA follows: TGTGCCAGCAGTTACTCATGGACAGGGCACTATGGCTACACCTTC.

This chain links TRBV5-4 with TRBJ2-7; perhaps D is TRBD1 or TRBD2 (6 bases each). CDR1 is SGHNT, CDR2 YYREEE, per germline (reference sequence). V was pared by 4 bases and J by 6 bases, with 23 bases between. The CDR3 loop spans 16 amino acids. The CDR3 loop is CASSAPPIGGQGEQYF. In DNA form, the CDR3 reads TGTGCCAGCAGCGCCCCTCCAATCGGGGGCCAGGGCGAGCAGTACTTC.

The sample holds many counts of this clone. The chain couples TRBV4-2 to TRBJ2-1; 11 bases line up with TRBD2. J was trimmed by 3 bases and V by 5 bases; bases with no gene match: 3. CDR1 and CDR2 from the germline V gene are LGHNA and YNFKEQ. There are 15 residues in the CDR3. The CDR3 nucleotides read TGTGCCAGCAGCGAGGGACTAGCGGTCTACAATGAGCAGTTCTTC. Its protein product is CASSEGLAVYNEQFF.

This clone was recorded a few times. The V gene is TRBV19, the J gene TRBJ2-2; maybe TRBD2 (6 bases). Germline CDR1 and CDR2: LNHDA and SQIVND (reference sequence). This CDR3 has 14 amino acids. The ends were cut back, 9 bases at V and 5 bases at J, with 16 bases in the middle. The CDR3 reads CASRPWGETGELFF. The CDR3 DNA is TGTGCCAGCCGACCGTGGGGGGAGACCGGGGAGCTGTTTTTT.

In this sample, this clone turned up many times. The V call is TRBV5-4, the J call TRBJ2-1; unclear D gene. This CDR3 comprises 13 residues. Germline V CDR1 and CDR2: SGHNT, YYREEE (reference sequence). With 8 bases removed from V and 0 bases from J, the gap between germline ends came to 9 bases. CDR3 sequence: CARSRSSYNEQFF. The CDR3, as DNA: TGTGCCAGGTCTCGAAGCTCCTACAATGAGCAGTTCTTC.

There are many counts of this clone. V is TRBV5-1 and J is TRBJ2-1; 13 bases agree with TRBD2. Germline CDR1 and CDR2: SGHRS and YFSETQ. The CDR3 has 17 residues. J was trimmed by 3 bases and V by 3 bases; bases with no gene match: 6. The CDR3 spells CASSYGLAGAFYNEQFF. The CDR3 nucleotides read TGCGCCAGCAGCTATGGACTAGCGGGGGCCTTCTACAATGAGCAGTTCTTC.

A word on this clone: At one end the junction does not follow the germline gene, possibly because of a read error. This chain connects TRBV7-9 to TRBJ2-2; D is perhaps TRBD1 (6 bases). The V gene's germline CDR1 is SEHNR and CDR2 FQNEAQ (reference sequence). This CDR3 spans 15 amino acids. This chain's CDR3 is CSSSSRQVAGGELFF. In nucleotides, the CDR3 is TGTTCCAGCAGCTCCCGACAGGTGGCGGGCGGGGAGCTGTTTTTT.